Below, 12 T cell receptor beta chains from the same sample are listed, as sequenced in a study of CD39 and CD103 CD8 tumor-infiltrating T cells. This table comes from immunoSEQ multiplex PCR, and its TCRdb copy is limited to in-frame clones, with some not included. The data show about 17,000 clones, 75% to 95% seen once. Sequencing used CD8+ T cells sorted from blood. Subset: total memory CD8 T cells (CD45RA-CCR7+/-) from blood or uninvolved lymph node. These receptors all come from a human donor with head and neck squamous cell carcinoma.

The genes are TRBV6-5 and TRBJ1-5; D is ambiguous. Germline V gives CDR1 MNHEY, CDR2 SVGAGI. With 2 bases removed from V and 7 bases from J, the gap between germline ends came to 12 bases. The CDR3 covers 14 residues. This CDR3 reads CASSYGVTGQPQHF. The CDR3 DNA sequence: TGTGCCAGCAGTTACGGCGTAACTGGGCAGCCCCAGCATTTT.

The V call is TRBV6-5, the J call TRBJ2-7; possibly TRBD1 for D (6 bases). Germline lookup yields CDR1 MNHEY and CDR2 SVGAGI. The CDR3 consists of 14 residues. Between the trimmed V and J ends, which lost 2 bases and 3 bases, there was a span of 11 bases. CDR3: CASSYGGSYYEQYF. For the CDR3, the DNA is TGTGCCAGCAGTTACGGGGGCTCCTACTACGAGCAGTACTTC.

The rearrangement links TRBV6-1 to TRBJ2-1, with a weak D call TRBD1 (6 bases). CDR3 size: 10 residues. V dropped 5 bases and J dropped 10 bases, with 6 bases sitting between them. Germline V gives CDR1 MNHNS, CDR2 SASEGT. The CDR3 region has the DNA TGTGCCAGCAGTAGGGGGGAGCAGTTCTTC. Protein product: CASSRGEQFF.

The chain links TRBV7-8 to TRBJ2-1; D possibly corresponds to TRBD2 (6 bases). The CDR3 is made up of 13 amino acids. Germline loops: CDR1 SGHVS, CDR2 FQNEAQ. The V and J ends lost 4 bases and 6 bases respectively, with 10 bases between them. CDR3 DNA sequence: TGTGCCAGCAGCTCGGGAGCGGTCAATGAGCAGTTCTTC. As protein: CASSSGAVNEQFF.

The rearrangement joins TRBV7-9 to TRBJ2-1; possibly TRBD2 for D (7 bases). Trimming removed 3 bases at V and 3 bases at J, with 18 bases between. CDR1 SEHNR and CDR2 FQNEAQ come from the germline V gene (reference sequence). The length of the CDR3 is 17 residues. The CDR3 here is CASSLPLPGEGYNEQFF. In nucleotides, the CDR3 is TGTGCCAGCAGCTTGCCCCTCCCAGGGGAGGGCTACAATGAGCAGTTCTTC.

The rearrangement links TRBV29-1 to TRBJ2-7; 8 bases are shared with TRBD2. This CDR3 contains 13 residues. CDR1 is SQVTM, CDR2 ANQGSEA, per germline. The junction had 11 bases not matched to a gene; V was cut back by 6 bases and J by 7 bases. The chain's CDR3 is CSVELPGGYEQYF. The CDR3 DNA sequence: TGCAGCGTCGAACTTCCGGGGGGGTATGAGCAGTACTTC.

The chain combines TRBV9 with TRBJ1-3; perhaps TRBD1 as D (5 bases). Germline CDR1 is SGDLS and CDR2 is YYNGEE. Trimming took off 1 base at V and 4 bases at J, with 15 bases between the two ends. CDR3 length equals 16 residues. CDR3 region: CASSVSGNPGGNTIYF. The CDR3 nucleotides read TGTGCCAGCAGCGTATCAGGGAACCCTGGAGGAAACACCATATATTTT.

CDR3 in amino acids: CASSQTLARDYEQYF. CDR3 coding DNA: TGCGCCAGCAGCCAGACACTAGCGAGGGACTACGAGCAGTACTTC. This chain joins TRBV4-1 and TRBJ2-7, with 7 bases lining up with TRBD2. V was pared by 3 bases and J by 3 bases, with 8 bases of the junction left unmatched. The CDR3 length is 15 residues. The V gene's germline CDR1 is MGHRA and CDR2 YSYEKL.

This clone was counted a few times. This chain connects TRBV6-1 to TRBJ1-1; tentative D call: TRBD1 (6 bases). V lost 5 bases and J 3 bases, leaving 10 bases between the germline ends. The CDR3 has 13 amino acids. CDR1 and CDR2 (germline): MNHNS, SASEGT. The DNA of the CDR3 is TGTGCCAGCAGTAGGGGGGCTGACACTGAAGCTTTCTTT. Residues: CASSRGADTEAFF.

The CDR3 reads CASSPTGGAGETQYF. CDR3 coding DNA: TGTGCCAGCTCACCTACAGGGGGCGCCGGGGAGACCCAGTACTTC. V usage is TRBV18 and J usage is TRBJ2-5; 9 bases agree with TRBD1. The CDR3 totals 15 residues. Trimming at V came to 3 bases and at J to 5 bases, leaving 7 bases not matched to a gene. Per germline, CDR1 KGHSH and CDR2 LQKENI.

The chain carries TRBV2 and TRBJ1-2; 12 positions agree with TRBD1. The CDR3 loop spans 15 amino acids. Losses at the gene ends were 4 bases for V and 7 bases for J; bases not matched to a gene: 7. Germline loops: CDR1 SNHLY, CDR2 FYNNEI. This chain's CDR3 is CASSGGTGGLGGYTF. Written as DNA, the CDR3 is TGTGCCAGCAGTGGGGGGACAGGGGGCCTGGGTGGCTACACCTTC.

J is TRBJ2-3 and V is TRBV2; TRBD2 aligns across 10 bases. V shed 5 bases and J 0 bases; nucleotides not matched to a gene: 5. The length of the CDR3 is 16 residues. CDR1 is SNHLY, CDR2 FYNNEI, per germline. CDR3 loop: CASSSPSGGSTDTQYF. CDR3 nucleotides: TGTGCCAGCAGTTCCCCTAGCGGGGGAAGCACAGATACGCAGTATTTT.